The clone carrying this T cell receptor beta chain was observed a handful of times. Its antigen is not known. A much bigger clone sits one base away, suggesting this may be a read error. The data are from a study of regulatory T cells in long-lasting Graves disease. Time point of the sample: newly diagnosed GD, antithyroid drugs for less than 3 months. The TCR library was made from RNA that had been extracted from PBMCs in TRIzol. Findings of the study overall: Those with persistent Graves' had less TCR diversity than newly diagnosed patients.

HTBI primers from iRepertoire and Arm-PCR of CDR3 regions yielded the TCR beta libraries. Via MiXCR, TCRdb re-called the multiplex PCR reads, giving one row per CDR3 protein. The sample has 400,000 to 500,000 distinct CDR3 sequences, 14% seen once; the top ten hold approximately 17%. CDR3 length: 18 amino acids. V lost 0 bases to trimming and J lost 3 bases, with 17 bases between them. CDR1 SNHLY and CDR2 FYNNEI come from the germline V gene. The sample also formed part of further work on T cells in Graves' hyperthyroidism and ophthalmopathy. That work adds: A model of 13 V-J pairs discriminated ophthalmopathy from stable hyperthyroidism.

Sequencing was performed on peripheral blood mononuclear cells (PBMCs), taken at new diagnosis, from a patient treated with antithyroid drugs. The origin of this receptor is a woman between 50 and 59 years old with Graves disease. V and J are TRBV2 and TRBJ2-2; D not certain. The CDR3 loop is CASSEARLGIADTGELFF. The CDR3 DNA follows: TGTGCCAGCAGTGAAGCGCGATTAGGTATTGCGGACACCGGGGAGCTGTTTTTT.